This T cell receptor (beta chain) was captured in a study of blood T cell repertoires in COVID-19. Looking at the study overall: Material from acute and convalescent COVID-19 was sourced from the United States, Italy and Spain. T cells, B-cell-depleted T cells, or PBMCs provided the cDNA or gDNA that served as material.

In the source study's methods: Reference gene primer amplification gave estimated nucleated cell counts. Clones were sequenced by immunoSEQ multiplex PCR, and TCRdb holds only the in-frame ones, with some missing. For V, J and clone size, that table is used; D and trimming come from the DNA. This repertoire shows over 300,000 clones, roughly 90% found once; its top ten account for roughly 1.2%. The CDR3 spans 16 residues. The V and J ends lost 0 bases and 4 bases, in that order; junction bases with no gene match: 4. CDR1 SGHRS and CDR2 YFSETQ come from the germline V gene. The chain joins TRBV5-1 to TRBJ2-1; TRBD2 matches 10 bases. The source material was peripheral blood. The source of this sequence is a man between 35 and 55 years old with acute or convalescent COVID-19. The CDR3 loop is CASSLGTSGGYNEQFF. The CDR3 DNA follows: TGCGCCAGCAGCTTGGGGACTAGCGGCGGTTACAATGAGCAGTTCTTC. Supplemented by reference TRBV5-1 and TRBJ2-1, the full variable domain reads KAGVTQTPRYLIKTRGQQVTLSCSPISGHRSVSWYQQTPGQGLQFLFEYFSETQRNKGNFPGRFSGRQFSNSRSEMNVSTLELGDSALYLCASSLGTSGGYNEQFFGPGTRLTVL.